A single T cell receptor beta chain is shown here with its context. Its target is unknown. The data belong to a study of CD8 T cells in Susac syndrome. CDR1 and CDR2 (germline): SGHDN, FVKESK. The CDR3 consists of 13 residues. The germline V and J ends were trimmed by 4 bases and 0 bases, with 5 bases remaining between them. High-throughput TCR beta sequencing covered peripheral CD8+ and CD4+ T cells. Random-hexamer reverse transcription was applied to roughly 0.5 to 1 ug RNA. One entry per CDR3 protein results from TCRdb running MiXCR on the immunoSEQ multiplex PCR reads. The repertoire holds some 200,000 distinct CDR3 sequences, roughly 95% seen once, with 0.093% in the top ten. General study results and limits: Acknowledgment was made by the study that its TCR sequencing and HLA analysis involved a relatively small number of individuals.

The chain recombines TRBV14 with TRBJ2-3; D remains unclear. The sample taken for sequencing was CD4+ T cells from PBMCs. This receptor was taken from a human donor with multiple sclerosis. Here the CDR3 reads CASSPKSTDTQYF. Written as DNA, the CDR3 is TGTGCCAGCAGCCCCAAGAGCACAGATACGCAGTATTTT.